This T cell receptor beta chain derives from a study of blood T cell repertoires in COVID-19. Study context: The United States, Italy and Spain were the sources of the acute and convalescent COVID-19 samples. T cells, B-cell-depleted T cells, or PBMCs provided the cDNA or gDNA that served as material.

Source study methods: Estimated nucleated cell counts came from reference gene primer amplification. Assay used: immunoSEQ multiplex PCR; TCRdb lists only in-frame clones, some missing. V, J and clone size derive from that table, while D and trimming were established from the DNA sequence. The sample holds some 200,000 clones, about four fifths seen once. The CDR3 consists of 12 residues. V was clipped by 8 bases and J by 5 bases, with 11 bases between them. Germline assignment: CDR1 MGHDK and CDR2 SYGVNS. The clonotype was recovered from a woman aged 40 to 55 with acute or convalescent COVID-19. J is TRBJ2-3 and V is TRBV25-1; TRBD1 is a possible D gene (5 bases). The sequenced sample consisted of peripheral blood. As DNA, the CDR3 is TGTGCCAGCGGGGCAGGGCAAGATACGCAGTATTTT. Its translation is CASGAGQDTQYF.